This T cell receptor (beta chain) is drawn from a study of cytomegalovirus exposure and HLA in healthy donors. The PCR ran on 60 Vbeta and 13 Jbeta primers. Data came from immunoSEQ multiplex PCR; TCRdb stores just in-frame clones and leaves some out. The sample lists around 200,000 clones, 65% to 75% occurring once. The CDR3 extends over 14 amino acids. Trimming cost V 2 bases and J 0 bases; bases outside gene matches: 1. In germline, CDR1 is SQVTM, CDR2 ANQGSEA. Study-wide results and limits: Many donors shared some public TCRs, even though most TCR sequences were rare. When analyzed later, the rates of TCR association showed variation by HLA locus, with DRB1 the most and HLA-C the fewest. V- and J-gene trimming in TCR beta was tied to a missense DCLRE1C variant by an analysis performed later.

As concerns this clone: What it binds is not known.

The sequencing input was PBMCs. This sequence joins TRBV29-1 and TRBJ2-3, with TRBD2 matching 8 bases. The origin of this receptor is a man aged 25 to 40 in good health and CMV-seropositive. As DNA, the CDR3 is TGCAGCGTTGAACCTAGCGGGAGCACAGATACGCAGTATTTT. Amino acid sequence: CSVEPSGSTDTQYF.